This T cell receptor beta chain originates from a study of blood T cell repertoires in COVID-19 (dated by TCRdb to the early 2020s). Notes on the research overall: Samples covering the acute and convalescent phases of COVID-19 were provided by collaborators in the United States, Italy and Spain. Sample metadata almost always included a de-identified subject ID, COVID-19 status, age in years and sex. The material from the prospective study consisted of cDNA or gDNA derived from T cells, B-cell-depleted T cells, or PBMCs. Deeply sampled blood TCRbeta repertoires from subjects exposed to, actively infected with, or recovered from COVID-19 were included in the dataset. Where available, HLA class I and class II types were taken from metadata supplied by the sample provider and were not determined by assay-based typing. The samples were drawn from two sources: the first 160 participants of the ongoing ImmuneRACE study, and over 1,000 subjects contributed by 6 global collaborators. The repertoires were released in a freely available public database intended as a resource for research on the immune response to SARS-CoV-2.

As concerns this clone: The specificity of this receptor is unknown. No much larger clonotype is one base removed from it; base qualities were not supplied.

TCRbeta CDR3 regions were amplified from genomic DNA by means of the immunoSEQ Assay, a bias-controlled multiplex PCR. As for the authors' bioinformatics: The number of nucleated cells in each sample was estimated from the amplification of reference gene primers within the assay. To quantify the absolute abundance of each unique TCRbeta CDR3 rearrangement, sequence reads were collapsed and filtered. For each sample, productive Simpson clonality was calculated as the square root of Simpson's diversity index over productive rearrangements. TCRdb provides this immuneACCESS table in a form limited to in-frame rearrangements. Some clones are lacking; in checked studies, under half of them reflect an unresolved V gene, and why the rest are absent is not known. V, J and clone size reflect that table, while D and trimming were determined from the DNA. For this sample there are about 90,000 clones; roughly 84% appear just once. The ten largest clonotypes hold approximately 34% of the sample.

The paper's findings and limits, for the study overall: Clinical and demographic metadata were provided uncurated, with the amount varying by source and participant.

The collaborating institutions used their own protocols to collect whole blood in K2EDTA tubes. Collaborator samples were shipped for TCRbeta analysis as frozen whole blood, isolated PBMCs, or DNA extracted from either sample type. Sequencing was carried out using peripheral blood. The clonotype comes from a woman aged 80 or over with active or convalescent COVID-19.

The nucleotide sequence is given as TGCGCCAGCAGCTTGGGTGGCCTCACAGATACGCAGTATTTT. Translated, it reads CASSLGGLTDTQYF. In this chain, TRBV5-1 is recombined with TRBJ2-3; a confident D gene designation cannot be given. Trimming costs V 0 bases and J 2 bases, and their ends lie 7 bases apart. The germline V gene yields SGHRS for CDR1 and YFSETQ for CDR2. From the cysteine through the phenylalanine, the CDR3 covers 14 amino acids. Kept here is only the CDR3 DNA, which spans 42 bases and is read in frame from base 1.